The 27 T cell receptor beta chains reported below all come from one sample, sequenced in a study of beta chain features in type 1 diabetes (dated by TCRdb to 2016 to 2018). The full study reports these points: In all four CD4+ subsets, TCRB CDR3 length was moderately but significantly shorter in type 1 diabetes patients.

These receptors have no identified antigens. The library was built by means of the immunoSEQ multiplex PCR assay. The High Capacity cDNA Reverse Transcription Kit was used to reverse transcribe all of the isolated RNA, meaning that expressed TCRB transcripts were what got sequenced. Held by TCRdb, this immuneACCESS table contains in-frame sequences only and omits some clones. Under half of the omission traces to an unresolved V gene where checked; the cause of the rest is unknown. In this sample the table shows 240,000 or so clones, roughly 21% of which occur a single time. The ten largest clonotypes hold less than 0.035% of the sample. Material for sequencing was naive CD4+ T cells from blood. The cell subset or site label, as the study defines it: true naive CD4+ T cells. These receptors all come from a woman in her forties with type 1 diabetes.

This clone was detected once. The CDR3 DNA follows: TGTGCCAGCAGTGAAGGCGGGGGCACAGATACGCAGTATTTT. Its protein is CASSEGGGTDTQYF. The chain recombines TRBV2 with TRBJ2-3; weak D call: TRBD2 (6 bases). Germline assignment: CDR1 SNHLY and CDR2 FYNNEI. CDR3 length: 14 amino acids. V dropped 1 base and J dropped 1 base, with 6 bases sitting between them.

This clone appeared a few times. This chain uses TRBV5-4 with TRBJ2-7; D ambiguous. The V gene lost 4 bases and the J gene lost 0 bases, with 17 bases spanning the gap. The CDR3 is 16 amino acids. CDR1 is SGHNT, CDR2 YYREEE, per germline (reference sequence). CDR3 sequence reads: CASSPAGSVSSYEQYF. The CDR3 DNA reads TGTGCCAGCAGCCCGGCCGGGTCGGTTAGCTCCTACGAGCAGTACTTC.

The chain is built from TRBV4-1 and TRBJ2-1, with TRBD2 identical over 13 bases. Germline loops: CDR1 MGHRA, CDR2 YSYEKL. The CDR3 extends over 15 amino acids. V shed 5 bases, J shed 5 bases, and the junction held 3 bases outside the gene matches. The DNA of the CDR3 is TGCGCCAGCAGCGACGGGACTAGCGGGGACAATGAGCAGTTCTTC. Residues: CASSDGTSGDNEQFF.

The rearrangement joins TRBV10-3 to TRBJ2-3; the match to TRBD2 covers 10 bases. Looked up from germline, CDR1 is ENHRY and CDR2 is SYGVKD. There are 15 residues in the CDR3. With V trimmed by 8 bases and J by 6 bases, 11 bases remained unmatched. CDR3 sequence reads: CAIGASGGVGDTQYF. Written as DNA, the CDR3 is TGTGCCATCGGAGCTAGCGGGGGAGTTGGGGATACGCAGTATTTT.

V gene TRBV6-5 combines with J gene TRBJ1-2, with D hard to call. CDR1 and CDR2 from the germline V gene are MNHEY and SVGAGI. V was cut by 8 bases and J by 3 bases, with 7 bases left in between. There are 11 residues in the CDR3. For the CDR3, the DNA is TGTGCCAGCGGGAGGGACTATGGCTACACCTTC. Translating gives CASGRDYGYTF.

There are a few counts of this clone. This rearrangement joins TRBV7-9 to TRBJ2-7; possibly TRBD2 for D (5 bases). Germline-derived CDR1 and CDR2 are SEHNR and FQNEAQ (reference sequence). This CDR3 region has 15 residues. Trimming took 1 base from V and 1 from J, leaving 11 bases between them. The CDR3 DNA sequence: TGTGCCAGCAGCTTAGAAGAGGGAATTTCCTACGAGCAGTACTTC. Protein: CASSLEEGISYEQYF.

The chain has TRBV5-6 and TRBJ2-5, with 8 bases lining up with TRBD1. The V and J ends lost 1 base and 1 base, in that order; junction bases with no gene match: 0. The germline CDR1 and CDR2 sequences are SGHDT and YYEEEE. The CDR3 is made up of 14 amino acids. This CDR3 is CASSLTGGQETQYF. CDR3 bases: TGTGCCAGCAGCTTGACAGGGGGCCAAGAGACCCAGTACTTC.

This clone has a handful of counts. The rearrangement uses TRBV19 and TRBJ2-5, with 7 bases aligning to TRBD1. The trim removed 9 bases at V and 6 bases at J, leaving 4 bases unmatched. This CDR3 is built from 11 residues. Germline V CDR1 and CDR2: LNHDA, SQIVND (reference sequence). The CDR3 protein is CASGRGKTQYF. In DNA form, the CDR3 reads TGTGCCAGCGGCAGGGGGAAGACCCAGTACTTC.

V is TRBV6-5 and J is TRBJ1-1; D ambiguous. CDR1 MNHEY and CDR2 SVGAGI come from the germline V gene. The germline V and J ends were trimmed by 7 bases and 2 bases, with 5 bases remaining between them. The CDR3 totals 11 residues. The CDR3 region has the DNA TGTGCCAGCACCTTTAACACTGAAGCTTTCTTT. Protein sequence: CASTFNTEAFF.

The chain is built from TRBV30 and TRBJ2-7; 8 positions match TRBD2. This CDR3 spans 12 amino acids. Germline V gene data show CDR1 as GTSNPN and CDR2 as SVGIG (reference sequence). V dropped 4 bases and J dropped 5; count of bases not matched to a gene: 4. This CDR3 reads CAWTRGGDEQYF. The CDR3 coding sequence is TGTGCCTGGACCCGGGGGGGCGACGAGCAGTACTTC.

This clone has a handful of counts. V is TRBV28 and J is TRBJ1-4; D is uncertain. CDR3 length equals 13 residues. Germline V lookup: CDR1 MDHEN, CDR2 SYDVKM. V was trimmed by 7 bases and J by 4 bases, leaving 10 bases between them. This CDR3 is CASTAIRNEKLFF. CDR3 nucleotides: TGTGCCAGCACCGCGATCCGTAATGAAAAACTGTTTTTT.

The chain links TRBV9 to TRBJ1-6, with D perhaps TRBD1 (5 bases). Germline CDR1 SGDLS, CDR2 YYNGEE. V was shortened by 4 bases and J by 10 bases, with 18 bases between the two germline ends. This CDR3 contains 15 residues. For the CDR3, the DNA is TGTGCCAGCAGCCCCCGTGGGAGGGGAAGCTCACCCCTCCACTTT. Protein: CASSPRGRGSSPLHF.

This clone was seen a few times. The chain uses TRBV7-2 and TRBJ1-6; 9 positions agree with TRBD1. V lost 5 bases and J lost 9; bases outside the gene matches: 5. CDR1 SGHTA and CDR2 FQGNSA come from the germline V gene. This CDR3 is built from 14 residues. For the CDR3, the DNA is TGTGCCAGCAGCCATTCGACAGGGGGTTCACCCCTCCACTTT. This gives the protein CASSHSTGGSPLHF.

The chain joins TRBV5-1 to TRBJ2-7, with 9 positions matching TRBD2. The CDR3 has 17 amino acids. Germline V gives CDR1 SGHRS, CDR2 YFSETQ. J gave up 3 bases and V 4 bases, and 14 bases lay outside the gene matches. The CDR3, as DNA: TGCGCCAGCAGCAATTCGGTTGGTAGCGGGAGCGGCTACGAGCAGTACTTC. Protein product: CASSNSVGSGSGYEQYF.

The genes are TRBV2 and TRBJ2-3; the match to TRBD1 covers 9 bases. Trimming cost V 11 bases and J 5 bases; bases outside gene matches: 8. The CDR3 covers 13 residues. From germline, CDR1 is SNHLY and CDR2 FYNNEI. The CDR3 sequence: CAGSRDREDTQYF. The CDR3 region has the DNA TGTGCCGGTTCCCGGGACAGGGAAGATACGCAGTATTTT.

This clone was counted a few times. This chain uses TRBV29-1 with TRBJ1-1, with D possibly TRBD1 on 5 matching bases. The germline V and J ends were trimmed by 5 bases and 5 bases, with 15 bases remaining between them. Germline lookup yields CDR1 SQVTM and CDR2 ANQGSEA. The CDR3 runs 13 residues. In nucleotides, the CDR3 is TGCAGCGTTCGGGAGCACGGGACTACTGAAGCTTTCTTT. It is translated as CSVREHGTTEAFF.

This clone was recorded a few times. CDR3 in amino acids: CASSLEEGNTIYF. The DNA of the CDR3 is TGTGCCAGCAGCTTAGAGGAGGGAAACACCATATATTTT. This chain uses TRBV7-2 with TRBJ1-3; D call uncertain. The CDR3 totals 13 residues. Deletions cut 1 base from V and 4 bases from J, with 5 bases between. CDR1 and CDR2 (germline): SGHTA, FQGNSA.

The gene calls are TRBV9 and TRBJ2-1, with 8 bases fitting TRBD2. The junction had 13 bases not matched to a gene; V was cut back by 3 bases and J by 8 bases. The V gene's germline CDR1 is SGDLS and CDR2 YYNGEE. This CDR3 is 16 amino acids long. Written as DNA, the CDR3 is TGTGCCAGCAGCGCGGGACTAGACGGGGGGTTGGATGAGCAGTTCTTC. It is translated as CASSAGLDGGLDEQFF.

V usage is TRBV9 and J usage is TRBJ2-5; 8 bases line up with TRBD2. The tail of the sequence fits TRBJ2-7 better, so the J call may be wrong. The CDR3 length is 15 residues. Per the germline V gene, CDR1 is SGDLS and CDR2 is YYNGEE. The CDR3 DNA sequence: TGTGCCAGCAGCGTTAATAGCGGGAATGCCTACGAGCAGTACTTC. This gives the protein CASSVNSGNAYEQYF.

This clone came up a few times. CDR3 bases: TGCAGCGTTGAGACAGGGGCCTACGAGCAGTACTTC. Translating gives CSVETGAYEQYF. The chain uses TRBV29-1 and TRBJ2-7; 8 nucleotides line up with TRBD1. Germline CDR1 SQVTM, CDR2 ANQGSEA. The CDR3 has 12 residues. V dropped 3 bases and J dropped 2; count of bases not matched to a gene: 0.

The CDR3 sequence is CASAADRSVETQYF. CDR3 nucleotide sequence: TGTGCCAGCGCGGCGGACAGGAGTGTAGAGACCCAGTACTTC. The chain recombines TRBV2 with TRBJ2-5; 7 bases align to TRBD1. The CDR3 has 14 residues. V shed 8 bases, J shed 4 bases, and the junction held 10 bases outside the gene matches. Germline CDR1 reads SNHLY; CDR2 reads FYNNEI.

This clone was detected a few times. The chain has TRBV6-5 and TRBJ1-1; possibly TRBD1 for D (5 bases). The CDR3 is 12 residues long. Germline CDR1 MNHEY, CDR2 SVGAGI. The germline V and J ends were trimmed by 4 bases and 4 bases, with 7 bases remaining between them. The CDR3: CASSSTATEAFF. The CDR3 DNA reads TGTGCCAGCAGTTCGACAGCCACTGAAGCTTTCTTT.

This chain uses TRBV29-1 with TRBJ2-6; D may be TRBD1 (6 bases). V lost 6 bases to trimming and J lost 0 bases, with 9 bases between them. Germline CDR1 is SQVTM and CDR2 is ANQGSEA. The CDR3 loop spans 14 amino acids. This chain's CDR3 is CSVLQGSGANVLTF. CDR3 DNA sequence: TGCAGCGTGTTACAGGGCTCTGGGGCCAACGTCCTGACTTTC.

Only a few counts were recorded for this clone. In DNA form, the CDR3 reads TGCAGCGTTGGAGACAGGGGCATTTACAATGAGCAGTTCTTC. The encoded protein is CSVGDRGIYNEQFF. This sequence joins TRBV29-1 and TRBJ2-1; 8 bases are shared with TRBD1. Germline V gene data show CDR1 as SQVTM and CDR2 as ANQGSEA. The length of the CDR3 is 14 residues. After removal of 4 bases from V and 4 bases from J, the junction contained 6 bases not matched to a gene.

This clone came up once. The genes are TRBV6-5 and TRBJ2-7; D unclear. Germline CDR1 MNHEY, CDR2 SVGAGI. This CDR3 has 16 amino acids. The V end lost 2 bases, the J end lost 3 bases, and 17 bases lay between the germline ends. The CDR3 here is CASSYGDPRSNYEQYF. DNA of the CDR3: TGTGCCAGCAGTTACGGCGATCCGCGGAGCAACTACGAGCAGTACTTC.

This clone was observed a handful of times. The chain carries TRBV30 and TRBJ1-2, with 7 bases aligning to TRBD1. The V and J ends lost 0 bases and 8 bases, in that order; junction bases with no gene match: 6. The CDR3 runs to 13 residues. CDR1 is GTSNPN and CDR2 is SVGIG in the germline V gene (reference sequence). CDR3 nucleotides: TGTGCCTGGAGTGTGACAGGGAGCGGAGGCTACACCTTC. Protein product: CAWSVTGSGGYTF.

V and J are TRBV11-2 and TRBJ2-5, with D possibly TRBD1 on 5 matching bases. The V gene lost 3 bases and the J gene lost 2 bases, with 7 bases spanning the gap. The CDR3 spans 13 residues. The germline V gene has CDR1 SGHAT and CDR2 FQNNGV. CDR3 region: CASSFTGQETQYF. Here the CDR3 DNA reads TGTGCCAGCAGCTTTACAGGACAAGAGACCCAGTACTTC.